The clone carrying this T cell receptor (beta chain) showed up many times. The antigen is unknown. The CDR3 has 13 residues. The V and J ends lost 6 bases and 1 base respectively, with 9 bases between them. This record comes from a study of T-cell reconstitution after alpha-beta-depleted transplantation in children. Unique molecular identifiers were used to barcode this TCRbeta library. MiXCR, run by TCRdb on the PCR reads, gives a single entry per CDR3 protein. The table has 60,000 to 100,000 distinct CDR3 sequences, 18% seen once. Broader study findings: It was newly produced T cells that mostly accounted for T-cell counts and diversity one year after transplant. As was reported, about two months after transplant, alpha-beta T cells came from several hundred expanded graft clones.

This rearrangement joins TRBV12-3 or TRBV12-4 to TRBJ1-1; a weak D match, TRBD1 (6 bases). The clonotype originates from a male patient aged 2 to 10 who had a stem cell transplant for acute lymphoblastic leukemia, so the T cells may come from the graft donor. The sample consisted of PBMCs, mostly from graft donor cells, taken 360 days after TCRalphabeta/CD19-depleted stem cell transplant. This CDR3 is CASSTTGNTEAFF. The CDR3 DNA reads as TGTGCCAGCAGCACGACAGGGAACACTGAAGCTTTCTTT.